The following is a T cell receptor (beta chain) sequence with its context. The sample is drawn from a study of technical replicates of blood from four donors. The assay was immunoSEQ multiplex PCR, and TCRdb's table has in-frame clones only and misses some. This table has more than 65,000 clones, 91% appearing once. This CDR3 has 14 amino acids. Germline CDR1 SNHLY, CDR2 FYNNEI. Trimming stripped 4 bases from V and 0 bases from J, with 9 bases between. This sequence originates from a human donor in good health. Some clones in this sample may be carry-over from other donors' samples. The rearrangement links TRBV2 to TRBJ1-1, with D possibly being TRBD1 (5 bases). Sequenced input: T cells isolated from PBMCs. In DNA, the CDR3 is TGTGCCAGCAGTGGGGGCAGGGTGAACACTGAAGCTTTCTTT. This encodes CASSGGRVNTEAFF.